These T cell receptor beta chains were read from a single sample in a study of blood T cells in healthy people across ages. TCRdb called the 5' RACE reads again in MiXCR, with one record for every CDR3 protein. This sample has around 1,100,000 distinct CDR3 sequences, with 35% to 45% found just once. The specimen was blood. The receptors originated from a man aged 18 to 30 in good health. Each CDR3 is given with its conserved first and last residue.

>13|TRBV7-9|TRBJ1-4
CSSSLQLWEKLFF
>17|TRBV12-5|TRBJ1-2
CASGPKTGGRANYGYTF
>14|TRBV19|TRBJ1-1
CASSMGGLNTEAFF
>16|TRBV20-1|TRBJ2-1
CSASDSDRGSYNEQFF
>13|TRBV5-4|TRBJ2-1
CASSWAGYNEQFF
>12|TRBV7-2|TRBJ1-1
CASPRGLTEAFF
>14|TRBV7-2|TRBJ1-5
CASSYTGINQPQHF
>13|TRBV9|TRBJ2-2
CTSTPISAGELFF
>15|TRBV20-1|.
CSARTHPRELNEQYF
>17|TRBV5-6|TRBJ2-1
CASSSYPDAVSYNEQFF
>16|TRBV7-2|TRBJ2-3
CASSLRRQGRGDTQYF
>15|TRBV7-3|TRBJ1-1
CASSSAEDGNTEAFF
>14|TRBV5-1|TRBJ2-1
CASRLGGSYNEQFF
>15|TRBV6-2/TRBV6-3|.
CASSYVTGGLNEQYF
>12|TRBV2|TRBJ2-7
CASSEAGGEQYF
>13|TRBV5-6|TRBJ1-5
CASTTGGMQPQHF
>14|TRBV5-1|TRBJ2-3
CASSLRPRTDTQYF
>15|TRBV6-2/TRBV6-3|TRBJ1-5
CASRTGVYSNQPQHF
>13|TRBV7-8|TRBJ1-1
CASSFGQFTEAFF
>17|TRBV6-2/TRBV6-3|TRBJ2-7
CASSYHNDRGPSYEQYF
>15|TRBV27|TRBJ1-1
CASSLGGNLGTEAFF
>13|TRBV6-2/TRBV6-3|TRBJ1-2
CASSYESYYGYTF
>16|TRBV9|TRBJ2-7
CASSDSVGMGTYEQYF
>15|TRBV27|TRBJ2-7
CASCPVARYCNEQYF
>17|TRBV10-3|TRBJ2-1
CAISPRGSERSYNEQFF
>14|TRBV12-3/TRBV12-4|TRBJ1-4
CASSLSTGWEKLFF
>16|TRBV13|TRBJ2-3
CASSRLRQGSTDTQYF
>15|TRBV6-2/TRBV6-3|TRBJ1-5
CASSFSQLPNQPQHF
>12|TRBV11-1|TRBJ1-6
CASSPWNSPLHF
>13|TRBV6-5|TRBJ1-1
CASSRPDKAKAFF
>13|TRBV12-3/TRBV12-4|TRBJ1-2
CASSYHLDGGYTF
>15|TRBV20-1|TRBJ1-5
CSAVSGWVANQPRHF
>18|TRBV3-1|TRBJ2-1
CASSPRMPRGPTYNEQFF
>13|TRBV4-1|TRBJ1-5
CASSQDPDQPQHF
>14|TRBV27|TRBJ1-5
CASSFRPGGQPQHF
>18|TRBV20-1|TRBJ1-1
CSARDLTPRTGFVPEAFF
>17|TRBV20-1|.
CSAGSLGKQVSYNEQYF
>14|TRBV2|TRBJ1-5
CASSESTGNQPQHF
>14|TRBV4-1|TRBJ2-5
CASSQGNRGNEQYF
>13|TRBV7-9|TRBJ2-4
CASSPPTDNEQYF
>14|TRBV7-2|TRBJ2-3
CASSSGLVPDTRYF
>14|TRBV3-1|TRBJ2-1
CASSQAGGLNEQFF
>13|TRBV3-1|TRBJ1-6
CASSLAAPSPLHF
>16|TRBV5-1|TRBJ1-1
CASSPVGAGGNTEAFF
>14|TRBV7-2|TRBJ1-5
CASSTQRLNQPQHF
>17|TRBV3-1|TRBJ2-1
CASSHTIAGALRNEQFF
>16|TRBV7-9|TRBJ2-7
CASSGVAGQGSYEQYF
>13|TRBV7-9|TRBJ1-1
CASSFAGSAEAFF
>17|TRBV2|TRBJ2-3
CASSWDRRGAGTDTQYF
>15|TRBV20-1|.
CSAREQAGSYNEQYF
>14|TRBV2|TRBJ2-7
CASRDLGSSYEQYF
>15|TRBV7-2|TRBJ1-1
CASSPTLGAGTEAFF
>13|TRBV12-3/TRBV12-4|TRBJ1-1
CASSATSNTEAFF
>11|TRBV29-1|TRBJ1-2
CSVPRQGSSTF
>16|TRBV24-1|TRBJ2-2
CATSDSTLGGGGELFF
>15|TRBV7-2|TRBJ2-3
CASSPGGGDENTQYF
>15|TRBV9|TRBJ2-5
CASSVVRGGEETQYF
>12|TRBV20-1|TRBJ1-1
CSALRMDRAAFF
>14|TRBV27|TRBJ2-5
CASSFVGRGETQYF
>16|TRBV6-1|.
CASSGVGKGSYNEQYF